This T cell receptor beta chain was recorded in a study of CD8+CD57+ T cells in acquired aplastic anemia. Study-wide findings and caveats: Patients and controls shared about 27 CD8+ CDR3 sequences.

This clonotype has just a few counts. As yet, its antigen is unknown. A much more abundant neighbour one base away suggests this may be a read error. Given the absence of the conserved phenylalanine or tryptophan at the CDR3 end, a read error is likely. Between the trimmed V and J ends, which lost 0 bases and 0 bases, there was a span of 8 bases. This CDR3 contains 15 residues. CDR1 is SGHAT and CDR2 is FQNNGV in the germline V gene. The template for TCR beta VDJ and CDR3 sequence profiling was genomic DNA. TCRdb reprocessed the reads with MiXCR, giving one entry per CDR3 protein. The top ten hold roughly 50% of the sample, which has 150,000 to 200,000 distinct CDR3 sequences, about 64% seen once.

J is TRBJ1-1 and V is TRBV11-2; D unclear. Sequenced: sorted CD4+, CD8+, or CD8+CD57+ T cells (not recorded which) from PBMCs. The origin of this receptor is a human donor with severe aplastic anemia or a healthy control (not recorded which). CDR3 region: CASSLDNGLNTEAFI. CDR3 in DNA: TGTGCCAGCAGCTTAGATAACGGGTTGAACACTGAAGCTTTCATT.